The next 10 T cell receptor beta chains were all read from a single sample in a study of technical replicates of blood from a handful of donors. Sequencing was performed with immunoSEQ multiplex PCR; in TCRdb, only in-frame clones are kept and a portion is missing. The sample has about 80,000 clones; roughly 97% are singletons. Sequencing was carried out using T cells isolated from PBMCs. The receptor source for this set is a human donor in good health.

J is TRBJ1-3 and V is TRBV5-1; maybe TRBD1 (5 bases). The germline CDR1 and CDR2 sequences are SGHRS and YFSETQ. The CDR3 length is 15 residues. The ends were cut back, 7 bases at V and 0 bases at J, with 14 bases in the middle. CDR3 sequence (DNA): TGCGCCAGCCAACAGAATAGGGGCTCTGGAAACACCATATATTTT. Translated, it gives CASQQNRGSGNTIYF.

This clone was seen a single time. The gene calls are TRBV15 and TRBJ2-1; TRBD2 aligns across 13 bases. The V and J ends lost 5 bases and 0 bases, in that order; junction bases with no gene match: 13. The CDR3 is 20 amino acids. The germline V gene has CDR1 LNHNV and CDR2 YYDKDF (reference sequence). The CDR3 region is CATSGPTSGGPLSSYNEQFF. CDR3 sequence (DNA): TGTGCCACCAGCGGTCCGACTAGCGGGGGGCCCCTCAGCTCCTACAATGAGCAGTTCTTC.

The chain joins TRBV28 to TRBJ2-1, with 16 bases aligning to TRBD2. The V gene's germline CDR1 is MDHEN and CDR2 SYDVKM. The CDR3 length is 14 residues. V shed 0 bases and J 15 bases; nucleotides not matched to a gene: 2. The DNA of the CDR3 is TGTGCCAGCAGTTTATGGGGACTAGCGGGGGGGGCGTTCTTC. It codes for CASSLWGLAGGAFF. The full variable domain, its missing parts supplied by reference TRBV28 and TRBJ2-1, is DVKVTQSSRYLVKRTGEKVFLECVQDMDHENMFWYRQDPGLGLRLIYFSYDVKMKEKGDIPEGYSVSREKKERFSLILESASTNQTSMYLCASSLWGLAGGAFFGPGTRLTVL.

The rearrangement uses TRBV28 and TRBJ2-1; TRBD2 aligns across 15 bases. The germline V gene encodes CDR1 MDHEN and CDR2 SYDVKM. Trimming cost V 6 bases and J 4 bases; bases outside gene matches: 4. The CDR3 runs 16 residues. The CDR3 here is CASSPGLAGGYNEQFF. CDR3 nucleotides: TGTGCCAGCAGCCCAGGACTAGCGGGAGGGTACAATGAGCAGTTCTTC.

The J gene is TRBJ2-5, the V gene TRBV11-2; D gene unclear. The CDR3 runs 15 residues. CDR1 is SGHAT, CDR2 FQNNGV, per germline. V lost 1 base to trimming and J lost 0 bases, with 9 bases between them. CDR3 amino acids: CASSLGSADQETQYF. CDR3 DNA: TGTGCCAGCAGCTTAGGGTCTGCAGACCAAGAGACCCAGTACTTC.

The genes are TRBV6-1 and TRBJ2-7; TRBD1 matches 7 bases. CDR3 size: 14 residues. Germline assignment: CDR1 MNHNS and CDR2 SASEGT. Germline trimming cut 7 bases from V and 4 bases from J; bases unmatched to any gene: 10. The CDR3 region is CASNHRGSGYEQYF. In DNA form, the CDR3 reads TGTGCCAGCAATCACAGGGGATCGGGATACGAGCAGTACTTC.

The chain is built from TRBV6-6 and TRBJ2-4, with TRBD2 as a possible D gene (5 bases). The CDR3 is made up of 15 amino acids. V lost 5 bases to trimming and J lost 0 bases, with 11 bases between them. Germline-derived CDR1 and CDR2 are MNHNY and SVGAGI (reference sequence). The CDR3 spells CASSPPGVAKNIQYF. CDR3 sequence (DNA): TGTGCCAGCAGTCCCCCCGGGGTAGCCAAAAACATTCAGTACTTC.

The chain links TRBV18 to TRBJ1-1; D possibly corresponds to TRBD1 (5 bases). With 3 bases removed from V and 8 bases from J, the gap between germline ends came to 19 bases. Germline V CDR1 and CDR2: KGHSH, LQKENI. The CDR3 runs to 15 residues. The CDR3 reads CASSPEGGAGIEAFF. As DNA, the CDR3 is TGTGCCAGCTCACCCGAAGGCGGGGCAGGTATAGAAGCTTTCTTT.

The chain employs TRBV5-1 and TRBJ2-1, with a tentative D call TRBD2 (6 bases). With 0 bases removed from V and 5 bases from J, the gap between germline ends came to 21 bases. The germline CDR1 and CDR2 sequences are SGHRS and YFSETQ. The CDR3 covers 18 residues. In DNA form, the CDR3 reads TGCGCCAGCAGCTTGGCCCTTGAGTGGGACTCCGATAACAATGAGCAGTTCTTC. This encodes CASSLALEWDSDNNEQFF.

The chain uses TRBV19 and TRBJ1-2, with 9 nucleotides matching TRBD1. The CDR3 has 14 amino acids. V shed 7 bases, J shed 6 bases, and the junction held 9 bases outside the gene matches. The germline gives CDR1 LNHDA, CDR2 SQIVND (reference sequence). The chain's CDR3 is CASNPGGTGNGYTF. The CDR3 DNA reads TGTGCCAGTAATCCCGGTGGGACAGGGAATGGCTACACCTTC.